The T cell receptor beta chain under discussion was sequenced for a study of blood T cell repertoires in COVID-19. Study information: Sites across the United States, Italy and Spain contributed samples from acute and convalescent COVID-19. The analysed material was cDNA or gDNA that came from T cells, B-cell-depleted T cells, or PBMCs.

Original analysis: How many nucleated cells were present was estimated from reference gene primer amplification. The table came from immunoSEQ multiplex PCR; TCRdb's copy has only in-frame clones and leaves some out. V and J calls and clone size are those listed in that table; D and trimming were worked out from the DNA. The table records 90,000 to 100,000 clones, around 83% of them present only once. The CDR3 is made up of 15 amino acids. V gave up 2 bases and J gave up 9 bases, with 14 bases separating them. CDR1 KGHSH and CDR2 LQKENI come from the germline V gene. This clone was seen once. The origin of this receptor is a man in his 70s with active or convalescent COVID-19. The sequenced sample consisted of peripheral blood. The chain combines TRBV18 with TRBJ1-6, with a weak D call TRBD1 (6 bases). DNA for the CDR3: TGTGCCAGCTCACCAGATCAGGGGTCAGTTTCACCCCTCCACTTT. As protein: CASSPDQGSVSPLHF.